This TCR beta chain was sequenced during a study of blood T cell repertoires in COVID-19. Study-level background: The samples span acute and convalescent COVID-19 from the United States, Italy and Spain.

CDR1 is SGHDN and CDR2 is FVKESK in the germline V gene. The CDR3 contains 13 residues. With 1 base removed from V and 5 bases from J, the gap between germline ends came to 6 bases. Per the authors' pipeline: Reference gene primer amplification in the assay estimated nucleated cell counts. Only in-frame clones appear in the TCRdb table, and some are missing; sequencing was by immunoSEQ multiplex PCR. The V and J calls and clone size are taken from that table; D and trimming were inferred from the DNA. Altogether about 72,000 clones are present, around nine tenths being singletons, with the ten largest covering over 10%. There are a few counts of this clone.

The sequencing input was peripheral blood. The chain uses TRBV14 and TRBJ1-5; possible D gene TRBD1, 5 bases. The TCR comes from a woman aged 55-75 years with acute or convalescent COVID-19. For the CDR3, the DNA is TGTGCCAGCAGCCAAGGGGGCGATCAGCCCCAGCATTTT. Protein: CASSQGGDQPQHF.